Shown below are 10 T cell receptor beta chains from a single sample sequenced in a study of T cell responses to AZD1222 COVID-19 vaccine. Clones were sequenced by immunoSEQ multiplex PCR, and TCRdb holds only the in-frame ones, with some missing. The sample holds some 150,000 clones; approximately 90% are singletons and the top ten take less than 4.5%. The material was peripheral blood, obtained on day 0 of AZD1222 vaccination. Receptors originate from an adult in good health.

This clone occurred once. The chain recombines TRBV15 with TRBJ1-2; a possible D gene is TRBD1 (5 bases). From germline, CDR1 is LNHNV and CDR2 YYDKDF (reference sequence). The CDR3 runs 15 residues. V was clipped by 1 base and J by 6 bases, with 15 bases between them. In nucleotides, the CDR3 is TGTGCCACCAGCAGAGGCATCGGGGGAGAAGATGGCTACACCTTC. Translated, it gives CATSRGIGGEDGYTF.

V is TRBV19 and J is TRBJ1-5, with 11 bases aligning to TRBD1. V was clipped by 10 bases and J by 2 bases; unmatched bases: 7. This CDR3 region has 15 residues. Germline values: CDR1 LNHDA, CDR2 SQIVND (reference sequence). The DNA of the CDR3 is TGTGCCACTCGGACAGGGGGCTTGGGCAATCAGCCCCAGCATTTT. It is translated as CATRTGGLGNQPQHF.

The CDR3 coding sequence is TGTGCCAGCAGCGAATTCGGGACTAGCACTTCCGAGCAGTACTTC. It specifies CASSEFGTSTSEQYF. This chain links TRBV7-2 with TRBJ2-7; 9 bases are shared with TRBD2. CDR3 length: 15 amino acids. CDR1 and CDR2 (germline): SGHTA, FQGNSA. The V segment lost 5 bases and the J segment 6 bases; nucleotides outside the gene matches: 11.

CDR3 sequence: CASSTDRPQQPQHF. The CDR3 DNA reads TGTGCCAGTAGTACGGACAGGCCCCAGCAGCCCCAGCATTTT. The rearrangement joins TRBV19 to TRBJ1-5; 7 bases line up with TRBD1. V lost 4 bases, J lost 7 bases, and 7 bases stayed unmatched. Per the germline V gene, CDR1 is LNHDA and CDR2 is SQIVND (reference sequence). This CDR3 comprises 14 residues. Variable domain in full (rest from reference TRBV19 and TRBJ1-5): DGGITQSPKYLFRKEGQNVTLSCEQNLNHDAMYWYRQDPGQGLRLIYYSQIVNDFQKGDIAEGYSVSREKKESFPLTVTSAQKNPTAFYLCASSTDRPQQPQHFGDGTRLSIL.

The chain is built from TRBV6-6 and TRBJ2-6, with unresolved D. V lost 0 bases to trimming and J lost 4 bases, with 4 bases between them. The CDR3 is 14 residues long. Germline CDR1 reads MNHNY; CDR2 reads SVGAGI (reference sequence). CDR3 residues: CASSYSGGANVLTF. The CDR3 nucleotides are TGTGCCAGCAGTTACTCGGGGGGGGCCAACGTCCTGACTTTC.

The gene calls are TRBV5-1 and TRBJ1-4; possibly TRBD1 for D (6 bases). The CDR3 has 17 residues. The V gene lost 3 bases and the J gene lost 0 bases, with 15 bases spanning the gap. CDR1 is SGHRS, CDR2 YFSETQ, per germline. The CDR3: CASSSGTRGTTNEKLFF. The CDR3 coding sequence is TGCGCCAGCAGCTCTGGGACGAGGGGGACAACTAATGAAAAACTGTTTTTT. The full variable domain, its missing parts supplied by reference TRBV5-1 and TRBJ1-4, is KAGVTQTPRYLIKTRGQQVTLSCSPISGHRSVSWYQQTPGQGLQFLFEYFSETQRNKGNFPGRFSGRQFSNSRSEMNVSTLELGDSALYLCASSSGTRGTTNEKLFFGSGTQLSVL.

This clone was seen only once. V is TRBV7-3 and J is TRBJ2-1; 12 nucleotides line up with TRBD2. V gave up 1 base and J gave up 6 bases; unmatched junction bases: 7. This CDR3 is 17 amino acids long. CDR1 SGHTA and CDR2 FQGTGA come from the germline V gene. The CDR3 reads CASSLSAASGRVNEQFF. In DNA, the CDR3 is TGTGCCAGCAGCTTAAGTGCCGCTAGCGGGAGGGTCAATGAGCAGTTCTTC.

This clone was counted a single time. The V and J genes are TRBV18 and TRBJ2-1; 7 positions agree with TRBD1. The CDR3 length is 14 residues. J lost 6 bases, V lost 3 bases, and 5 bases had no gene match. Germline CDR1 and CDR2: KGHSH and LQKENI. CDR3 in amino acids: CASSPRTGFNEQFF. The CDR3 nucleotides are TGTGCCAGCTCACCCCGGACAGGCTTCAATGAGCAGTTCTTC.

The CDR3 DNA reads as TGTGCCAGCTCACCTCTCTCGGGTCGGGGCGACACTGAAGCTTTCTTT. It specifies CASSPLSGRGDTEAFF. J is TRBJ1-1 and V is TRBV18; D perhaps matches TRBD1 (5 bases). V lost 3 bases to trimming and J lost 3 bases, with 17 bases between them. There are 16 residues in the CDR3. Germline CDR1 reads KGHSH; CDR2 reads LQKENI.

The rearrangement links TRBV24-1 to TRBJ1-1; no firm D call. Looked up from germline, CDR1 is KGHDR and CDR2 is SFDVKD. This CDR3 comprises 16 residues. Trimming stripped 4 bases from V and 1 base from J, with 15 bases between. DNA of the CDR3: TGTGCCACCAGTGACCCTCGGAAAGCGGCGAACACTGAAGCTTTCTTT. This encodes CATSDPRKAANTEAFF.